Reported below is one T cell receptor beta chain. Sequenced by immunoSEQ multiplex PCR; TCRdb stores in-frame clones only, minus some. The sample has 95,000 to 150,000 clones, about 90% seen once; the top ten hold 2.1%. Seattle-derived patients entered the study during active infection and were followed longitudinally. This sample was taken from a study of blood T cell repertoires in COVID-19. The overall study: T cells, B-cell-depleted T cells, or PBMCs provided the cDNA or gDNA that served as material.

V was clipped by 4 bases and J by 2 bases; unmatched bases: 4. The CDR3 loop spans 16 amino acids. Per the germline V gene, CDR1 is SGDLS and CDR2 is YYNGEE. The receptor's source is a man in his fifties or sixties with COVID-19, enrolled during active disease. Sequencing was performed on peripheral blood. The rearrangement joins TRBV9 to TRBJ2-1, with TRBD2 identical over 12 bases. CDR3 loop: CASSPLAGGPYNEQFF. CDR3 sequence (DNA): TGTGCCAGCAGCCCTCTAGCGGGAGGGCCCTACAATGAGCAGTTCTTC.